The 8 T cell receptor beta chains listed next were all sequenced from one sample in a study of blood T cell repertoires in COVID-19. Sequenced by immunoSEQ multiplex PCR; TCRdb stores in-frame clones only, minus some. The data show approximately 85,000 clones, 75% to 85% seen once. Sequenced input: peripheral blood. These receptors were taken from a human donor in a cohort sampled during active COVID-19.

The CDR3, as DNA: TGTGCCAGCACCAGACAGGCTAGCGGGGACATTCAGTACTTC. It codes for CASTRQASGDIQYF. The chain uses TRBV5-6 and TRBJ2-4, with 9 bases matching TRBD2. The CDR3 runs to 14 residues. CDR1 and CDR2 (germline): SGHDT, YYEEEE. After removal of 6 bases from V and 8 bases from J, the junction contained 9 bases not matched to a gene.

This chain connects TRBV7-8 to TRBJ1-2; 7 bases map to TRBD1. The CDR3 runs 14 residues. Per germline, CDR1 SGHVS and CDR2 FQNEAQ. With 5 bases clipped from V and 2 bases from J, the junction kept 5 bases outside the gene matches. The CDR3 is CASSPQQGNYGYTF. CDR3 nucleotides: TGTGCCAGCAGCCCACAACAGGGGAACTATGGCTACACCTTC.

The V gene is TRBV12-3 or TRBV12-4, the J gene TRBJ2-1; perhaps TRBD2 as D (5 bases). V dropped 6 bases and J dropped 7 bases, with 7 bases sitting between them. The CDR3 loop spans 11 amino acids. The CDR3 protein is CASSGENEQFF. CDR3 in DNA: TGTGCCAGCAGCGGGGAGAATGAGCAGTTCTTC.

The V and J genes are TRBV4-1 and TRBJ2-6, with D possibly TRBD1 on 6 matching bases. V lost 4 bases and J lost 0, with 19 bases in between. Germline V gene lookup returns CDR1 MGHRA and CDR2 YSYEKL. The CDR3 consists of 19 residues. CDR3 protein: CASSPRRKGESSGANVLTF. CDR3 coding DNA: TGCGCCAGCAGCCCAAGAAGAAAGGGGGAAAGCTCTGGGGCCAACGTCCTGACTTTC.

The V call is TRBV6-5, the J call TRBJ1-6; a weak D match, TRBD1 (6 bases). CDR1 and CDR2 (germline): MNHEY, SVGAGI. This CDR3 is built from 16 residues. V was cut by 0 bases and J by 3 bases, with 9 bases left in between. The CDR3: CASSYSGQLYNSPLHF. The CDR3, as DNA: TGTGCCAGCAGTTACTCGGGACAACTCTATAATTCACCCCTCCACTTT.

This clone was seen a handful of times. J is TRBJ1-5 and V is TRBV7-2; weak D call: TRBD1 (5 bases). Germline V gene lookup returns CDR1 SGHTA and CDR2 FQGNSA. Between the trimmed V and J ends, which lost 2 bases and 6 bases, there was a span of 11 bases. The length of the CDR3 is 14 residues. The CDR3 protein is CASSLRGRSQPQHF. The DNA for the CDR3 is TGTGCCAGCAGCTTAAGGGGCAGGAGTCAGCCCCAGCATTTT. Full variable domain (rest looked up from reference TRBV7-2 and TRBJ1-5): GAGVSQSPSNKVTEKGKDVELRCDPISGHTALYWYRQSLGQGLEFLIYFQGNSAPDKSGLPSDRFSAERTGGSVSTLTIQRTQQEDSAVYLCASSLRGRSQPQHFGDGTRLSIL.

Only one count was recorded for this clone. The chain has TRBV7-3 and TRBJ2-1; TRBD1 agrees at 7 bases. Germline V gene lookup returns CDR1 SGHTA and CDR2 FQGTGA. Trimming took 2 bases from V and 3 from J; bases not matched to a gene: 1. CDR3 length: 14 amino acids. The CDR3 bases are TGTGCCAGCAGCTTACAGGGGGACTACAATGAGCAGTTCTTC. It encodes CASSLQGDYNEQFF.

The rearrangement joins TRBV5-1 to TRBJ2-1, with TRBD2 matching 9 bases. Germline CDR1 is SGHRS and CDR2 is YFSETQ. V lost 3 bases to trimming and J lost 9 bases; unmatched junction nucleotides: 13. This CDR3 has 16 residues. This chain's CDR3 is CASSSGTGTSLGEQFF. The CDR3 region has the DNA TGCGCCAGCAGCTCCGGCACCGGGACTAGCTTGGGTGAGCAGTTCTTC.